This T cell receptor (beta chain) appears in the sequencing data of a study of tumor-infiltrating lymphocytes in primary liver carcinoma. Germline DNA was also extracted, while the blood RNA originated from unsorted whole blood. Whole-study results and caveats: Relative to blood, tumors carried a significantly larger fraction of the repertoire in their top 250 clones (p = 0.039).

This CDR3 has 13 residues. Trimming took 6 bases from V and 7 from J, leaving 13 bases between them. Germline V CDR1 and CDR2: ENHRY, SYGVKD. The authors made TCR beta cDNA from roughly 480 ng total RNA with a constant-region primer. A slightly modified ARM-PCR protocol with three nested multiplex PCR rounds produced these TCR beta libraries. A C-beta reverse primer and TRBV1-TRBV30 forward primers served in each of the first two PCR rounds, at 10 cycles apiece. TCRdb used MiXCR to reprocess the multiplex PCR reads, holding one entry per CDR3 protein. The table includes 250,000 to 350,000 distinct CDR3 sequences, almost 60% detected once. For this clonotype: The antigen is unknown. A much larger clone differs by one base, so this may be a read error.

This chain links TRBV10-3 with TRBJ1-5; D perhaps matches TRBD1 (5 bases). This clonotype originated in a woman aged 25-40 years with primary liver carcinoma and hepatitis B virus infection. Sequenced material: peripheral blood. CDR3: CAISPGRDQPQHF. The CDR3, as DNA: TGTGCCATCAGCCCCGGCAGGGACCAGCCCCAGCATTTT.